The entry that follows covers one TCR beta chain sequence. Antigen specificity is unknown. The data originate from a study of cytomegalovirus exposure and HLA in healthy donors. Overall study: In an early release, HLA-typed donors contributed approximately 82 million unique TCR sequences.

Study-wide points: For most subjects, TCR beta sequences were reported to predict HLA-A and HLA-B alleles with accuracy.

PCR primers comprised 60 Vbeta and 13 Jbeta primers. Clones were sequenced by immunoSEQ multiplex PCR, and TCRdb holds only the in-frame ones, with some missing. Of approximately 140,000 clones in the sample, 88% were seen once. The TCR sequence derives from a woman in her thirties or forties in good health and CMV-seronegative. Material: PBMCs.

The CDR3 DNA follows: TGTGCCACCCTGACTAGCGGGAAAGAGACCCAGTACTTC. This translates into CATLTSGKETQYF. V and J are TRBV28 and TRBJ2-5; 11 bases map to TRBD2. This CDR3 contains 13 residues. V gave up 10 bases and J gave up 3 bases; unmatched junction bases: 4. Germline assignment: CDR1 MDHEN and CDR2 SYDVKM.